The table lists the clone carrying this T cell receptor beta chain with many counts. Its target is not known. The size of this beta chain means little, since it is a stray read in a library made for alpha chains. This specimen comes from a study of spatial heterogeneity in lung cancer. TCRdb itself ran the 5' RACE reads through MiXCR, one entry per CDR3 protein. Seen here are 5,900 or so distinct CDR3 sequences, around 8% observed once, and the top ten hold around 30%. Time point of the sample: sample taken at primary tumor resection. Whole RNA came from tumor, nontumor lung or frozen PBMC and was sequenced without being sorted. Study observations and caveats: Tumoral mutation counts were tracked by counts of expanded intratumoral alpha and beta TCRs.

From germline, CDR1 is LGHDT and CDR2 YNNKEL (reference sequence). The CDR3 has 14 amino acids. V lost 1 base, J lost 7 bases, and 0 bases stayed unmatched. The origin of this receptor is a female donor with early-stage non-small cell lung cancer. This chain connects TRBV3-1 to TRBJ1-6, with 8 bases that match TRBD1. The sample here was lung tumor tissue, taken at surgery. As DNA, the CDR3 is TGTGCCAGCAGCCAAGGACAGGGGAATTCACCCCTCCACTTT. Its translation is CASSQGQGNSPLHF. The full variable domain, completed using reference TRBV3-1 and TRBJ1-6, is DTAVSQTPKYLVTQMGNDKSIKCEQNLGHDTMYWYKQDSKKFLKIMFSYNNKELIINETVPNRFSPKSPDKAHLNLHINSLELGDSAVYFCASSQGQGNSPLHFGNGTRLTVT.